This TCR beta chain appears in the sequencing data of a study of T-cell reconstitution after alpha-beta-depleted transplantation in children. The study's findings and limits: Alpha-beta T cells present about two months after transplant were reported to originate from several hundred expanded graft clones.

For TCRbeta, the library was prepared with unique molecular identifiers. TCRdb ran MiXCR on the PCR reads and lists one entry per CDR3 protein. The sample lists a few hundred thousand distinct CDR3 sequences; 10% were seen once. V shed 3 bases and J 5 bases; nucleotides not matched to a gene: 12. Germline V gives CDR1 LNHDA, CDR2 SQIVND (reference sequence). This CDR3 comprises 16 residues. Turning to this clonotype: Its antigen is unknown.

The rearrangement uses TRBV19 and TRBJ2-7; TRBD2 matches 8 bases. The clonotype originates from a boy less than two years old with acute myeloid leukemia, due to receive a stem cell transplant. The material sequenced was PBMCs, taken before TCRalphabeta/CD19-depleted stem cell transplant. CDR3 protein: CASSIEVGTSLDEQYF. The CDR3 region has the DNA TGTGCCAGTAGTATCGAGGTAGGGACTAGTCTTGACGAGCAGTACTTC. The entire variable domain, with the rest obtained from reference TRBV19 and TRBJ2-7, is as follows: DGGITQSPKYLFRKEGQNVTLSCEQNLNHDAMYWYRQDPGQGLRLIYYSQIVNDFQKGDIAEGYSVSREKKESFPLTVTSAQKNPTAFYLCASSIEVGTSLDEQYFGPGTRLTVT.